This T cell receptor (beta chain) appears in the sequencing data of a study of OX40 agonist ivuxolimab in advanced cancers. About the research overall: Mean age approximately 59 years, range roughly 23 to 79; approximately 83% male. Antecedent anti-PD-1, anti-PD-L1 or anti-CTLA-4 therapy was permissible, with about 40% having received some. Study-level points and caveats: A proportion of nonresponders additionally exhibited low normalized T-cell clonal expansion.

The CDR3 length is 13 residues. Deletions cut 5 bases from V and 11 bases from J, with 18 bases between. Germline V gives CDR1 SGHAT, CDR2 FQNNGV. In its sample, this clone is medium-sized. The antigen is not known. Sequenced by immunoSEQ multiplex PCR; TCRdb stores in-frame clones only, minus some. The data hold 35,000 to 50,000 clones, with about 88% observed a single time. The V gene is TRBV11-2, the J gene TRBJ1-1, with TRBD1 as a possible D gene (5 bases). Sequencing was performed on CD4+ or CD8+ T cells sorted from blood, taken in a trial of the OX40 agonist ivuxolimab. This clonotype originated in an adult with an advanced solid tumor such as melanoma, head and neck, liver or kidney cancer. CDR3 nucleotide sequence: TGTGCCAGCAGCGGCCACGTGACAGATTGGGCTTTCTTT. Translation gives CASSGHVTDWAFF.